Each of the 19 T cell receptor beta chains below was sequenced from the same sample in a study of Graves' ophthalmopathy and Graves' hyperthyroidism. The sequenced template was RNA, covering the TCR beta CDR3 region. RT-PCR was first run with HTBI primers, then multiplex PCR in a second round. MiXCR, run by TCRdb on the multiplex PCR reads, gives a single entry per CDR3 protein. The sample lists about 550,000 distinct CDR3 sequences; just under 40% were seen once. Specimen: peripheral blood or thyroid tissue (not recorded which). These receptor sequences come from an adult man with Graves' hyperthyroidism.

This clonotype was detected many times. The CDR3 sequence: CASSLAGQGLAGNTIYF. DNA for the CDR3: TGTGCCAGCAGCTTAGCGGGACAGGGTTTGGCTGGAAACACCATATATTTT. The chain joins TRBV7-6 to TRBJ1-3; 9 bases agree with TRBD1. Germline V gene data show CDR1 as SGHVS and CDR2 as FNYEAQ. The V segment lost 0 bases and the J segment 2 bases; nucleotides outside the gene matches: 5. This CDR3 comprises 17 residues. The variable domain in full, completed from reference TRBV7-6 and TRBJ1-3, reads GAGVSQSPRYKVTKRGQDVALRCDPISGHVSLYWYRQALGQGPEFLTYFNYEAQQDKSGLPNDRFSAERPEGSISTLTIQRTEQRDSAMYRCASSLAGQGLAGNTIYFGEGSWLTVV.

This chain uses TRBV29-1 with TRBJ2-7; 7 bases line up with TRBD1. The ends lost 7 bases at V and 3 bases at J; junction bases unmatched: 6. Germline V gives CDR1 SQVTM, CDR2 ANQGSEA. The CDR3 length is 12 residues. The chain's CDR3 is CSGRQGFYEQYF. CDR3 sequence (DNA): TGCAGCGGGAGACAGGGATTCTACGAGCAGTACTTC.

J is TRBJ1-1 and V is TRBV7-8, with a tentative D call TRBD1 (5 bases). In germline, CDR1 is SGHVS, CDR2 FQNEAQ. This CDR3 spans 15 amino acids. The germline V and J ends were trimmed by 6 bases and 6 bases, with 20 bases remaining between them. As DNA, the CDR3 is TGTGCCAGCAGTCCGGGGGGGAATTACGAGGCTGAAGCTTTCTTT. Translated, it gives CASSPGGNYEAEAFF.

This clonotype was counted at least ten times. The chain has TRBV10-3 and TRBJ1-5; 7 bases fit TRBD1. This CDR3 has 17 residues. With 2 bases clipped from V and 0 bases from J, the junction kept 7 bases outside the gene matches. The germline gives CDR1 ENHRY, CDR2 SYGVKD. The chain's CDR3 is CAISETRDSNSNQPQHF. For the CDR3, the DNA is TGTGCCATCAGTGAGACCCGGGACAGCAATAGCAATCAGCCCCAGCATTTT.

This clonotype was observed at least ten times. The CDR3 DNA is TGTGCCAGCAGCTTAGGGGACAGATATCAGCCCCAGCATTTT. Residues: CASSLGDRYQPQHF. The chain links TRBV7-6 to TRBJ1-5, with TRBD1 matching over 7 bases. Germline V lookup: CDR1 SGHVS, CDR2 FNYEAQ. V was pared by 1 base and J by 5 bases, with 2 bases of the junction left unmatched. This CDR3 is built from 14 residues.

This clonotype appeared many times. The chain carries TRBV7-9 and TRBJ1-2; D unresolved. V lost 1 base and J 4 bases, leaving 10 bases between the germline ends. The CDR3 has 14 residues. Per the germline V gene, CDR1 is SEHNR and CDR2 is FQNEAQ (reference sequence). The CDR3 spells CASSLEGRAYGYTF. CDR3 coding DNA: TGTGCCAGCAGCTTAGAGGGCAGAGCCTATGGCTACACCTTC. Based on the CDR3 plus reference TRBV7-9 and TRBJ1-2, the full variable domain is DTGVSQNPRHKITKRGQNVTFRCDPISEHNRLYWYRQTLGQGPEFLTYFQNEAQLEKSRLLSDRFSAERPKGSFSTLEIQRTEQGDSAMYLCASSLEGRAYGYTFGSGTRLTVV.

This clonotype was counted only a few times. This rearrangement joins TRBV5-8 to TRBJ1-1; D ambiguous. The V gene lost 2 bases and the J gene lost 3 bases, with 14 bases spanning the gap. The CDR3 is made up of 15 amino acids. Germline V lookup: CDR1 SGHTS, CDR2 YDEGEE. The CDR3, as DNA: TGTGCCAGCAGCTTTTTTGGGATAAGGTACACTGAAGCTTTCTTT. Its translation is CASSFFGIRYTEAFF. The full variable domain, in which reference TRBV5-8 and TRBJ1-1 provide the parts outside the CDR3, is EAGVTQSPTHLIKTRGQQATLRCSPISGHTSVYWYQQALGLGLQFLLWYDEGEERNRGNFPPRFSGRQFPNYSSELNVNALELEDSALYLCASSFFGIRYTEAFFGQGTRLTVV.

This clonotype was recorded many times. This chain links TRBV11-3 with TRBJ2-7; 10 nucleotides match TRBD1. Germline V gene sequence: CDR1 SGHNT, CDR2 YENEEA. The V gene end was trimmed by 4 bases and the J gene end by 7 bases; junction bases not matched to a gene: 7. This CDR3 region has 14 residues. CDR3 coding DNA: TGTGCCAGCAGCTCCCGGGACAGGGGTCAAGAGCAGTACTTC. Protein sequence: CASSSRDRGQEQYF.

This clonotype has at least ten counts. This sequence joins TRBV29-1 and TRBJ2-7; 15 bases are shared with TRBD2. The CDR3 loop spans 15 amino acids. CDR1 SQVTM and CDR2 ANQGSEA come from the germline V gene. V shed 3 bases, J shed 5 bases, and the junction held 5 bases outside the gene matches. The CDR3 protein is CSVDRTSGGVNEQYF. The CDR3 bases are TGCAGCGTTGACCGGACTAGCGGGGGGGTGAACGAGCAGTACTTC.

The chain is built from TRBV20-1 and TRBJ2-2; D perhaps matches TRBD2 (5 bases). CDR3 length equals 13 residues. CDR1 and CDR2 from the germline V gene are DFQATT and SNEGSKA (reference sequence). V was trimmed by 4 bases and J by 4 bases, leaving 10 bases between them. The CDR3 here is CSATPEVTGELFF. In nucleotides, the CDR3 is TGCAGTGCTACTCCGGAGGTCACCGGGGAGCTGTTTTTT.

This clonotype was counted only a few times. The gene calls are TRBV11-1 and TRBJ2-7; D ambiguous. The CDR3 length is 15 residues. Trimming removed 5 bases at V and 0 bases at J, with 14 bases between. Germline V gene lookup returns CDR1 SGHAT and CDR2 FQDESV (reference sequence). The CDR3 protein is CASSAAGRSSYEQYF. The CDR3 coding sequence is TGTGCCAGCAGCGCAGCTGGCCGAAGCTCCTACGAGCAGTACTTC.

J is TRBJ1-4 and V is TRBV30; D gene uncertain. The CDR3 sequence is 14 residues long. CDR1 GTSNPN and CDR2 SVGIG come from the germline V gene (reference sequence). Trimming shortened V by 0 bases and J by 8 bases, and 13 bases separated the two germline ends. CDR3 protein: CAWSVHVVEEKLFF. CDR3 nucleotides: TGTGCCTGGAGTGTACACGTGGTAGAGGAAAAACTGTTTTTT.

As concerns this clonotype: A much bigger clone sits one base away, suggesting this may be a read error. No conserved phenylalanine or tryptophan is present at the end of the CDR3, so a read error is the likely explanation. The chain joins TRBV29-1 to TRBJ2-7; 11 nucleotides align to TRBD2. Germline V gene data show CDR1 as SQVTM and CDR2 as ANQGSEA. The J segment lost 1 base and the V segment lost 7 bases, leaving 9 bases of the junction unmatched. This CDR3 contains 15 residues. CDR3 nucleotides: TGCAGCGGCCGACTAGCGGGAAACAATTCCTACGAGCAGTACTCC. The encoded protein is CSGRLAGNNSYEQYS.

This clonotype has at least ten counts. The CDR3 sequence is CSARDLRGGQGYEQYF. CDR3 coding DNA: TGCAGTGCTAGAGATTTAAGGGGCGGACAGGGATACGAGCAGTACTTC. The genes are TRBV20-1 and TRBJ2-7, with 8 bases aligning to TRBD1. Germline values: CDR1 DFQATT, CDR2 SNEGSKA (reference sequence). The V and J ends lost 0 bases and 4 bases, in that order; junction bases with no gene match: 11. The CDR3 totals 16 residues.

A few counts support this clonotype. V and J are TRBV4-1 and TRBJ2-7; D ambiguous. Between the trimmed V and J ends, which lost 0 bases and 3 bases, there was a span of 12 bases. The length of the CDR3 is 15 residues. Germline V CDR1 and CDR2: MGHRA, YSYEKL. CDR3 protein: CASSQDRRAYYEQYF. CDR3 nucleotides: TGCGCCAGCAGCCAAGATCGAAGGGCATACTACGAGCAGTACTTC.

The rearrangement links TRBV7-9 to TRBJ2-7; D might be TRBD1 (6 bases). Trimming left V 5 bases short and J 1 base short, with 15 bases between. The CDR3 sequence is 15 residues long. Germline lookup yields CDR1 SEHNR and CDR2 FQNEAQ (reference sequence). CDR3 coding DNA: TGTGCCAGCAGCCTAACGCACGGACAGTCCTACGAGCAGTACTTC. This gives the protein CASSLTHGQSYEQYF.

A word on this clonotype: A clone one base away is much larger, so this may be a read error. The chain carries TRBV10-3 and TRBJ2-7; unclear D gene. Germline-derived CDR1 and CDR2 are ENHRY and SYGVKD. The length of the CDR3 is 12 residues. CDR3 in amino acids: CAISSGLSEQYF. The CDR3 DNA follows: TGTGCCATCAGTTCGGGCCTCTCTGAGCAATACTTC.

Notes on this clonotype: A much larger clone lies one base from this, so it may be a read error. V gene TRBV4-1 combines with J gene TRBJ1-6; D is uncertain. Germline-derived CDR1 and CDR2 are MGHRA and YSYEKL. The length of the CDR3 is 12 residues. CDR3 nucleotide sequence: TGTGCCAGGAGTTTTCCGGCCTCACCCCTCCACTTT. This gives the protein CARSFPASPLHF.

Many counts were recorded for this clonotype. V gene TRBV5-1 combines with J gene TRBJ1-6; D not certain. The V gene's germline CDR1 is SGHRS and CDR2 YFSETQ. The CDR3 contains 15 residues. Trimming cost V 0 bases and J 9 bases, with 13 bases left between them. The CDR3 protein is CASSLAGGNFSPLHF. The CDR3 region has the DNA TGCGCCAGCAGCTTGGCCGGCGGAAACTTTTCACCCCTCCACTTT.